Listed below are T cell receptor beta chains from one sample, sequenced in a study of beta chain features in type 1 diabetes. Here immunoSEQ multiplex PCR was the method, and the copy in TCRdb shows in-frame clones only, minus some. This sample carries about 140,000 clones, 6.9% of them seen once, and the ten largest clones take about 1.5%. Input material: central memory CD4+ T cells from blood. All receptors come from a woman under 40 in good health. Both conserved end residues are part of each CDR3. Fields, in order: clone size, J gene, V gene, D gene, CDR3 DNA, CDR3 protein. The D gene is left open where the match is weak. Expanded clones are given a class, and other clones once, few, many or no size at all.

>.|TRBJ2-5|TRBV5-1|TRBD2
TGCGCCCGAAGCGGGAAGACGGTCCAAGTGACCCAGTACTTC
CARSGKTVQVTQYF
>.|TRBJ2-7|TRBV7-9|TRBD2
TGTGCCAGCAGCTTAAAAGCGGGAGGGTACGAGCAGTACTTC
CASSLKAGGYEQYF
>few|TRBJ2-1|TRBV7-7|.
TGTGCTAGCAGCTTTGGACTGAACTCCTACAATGAGCAGTTCTTC
CASSFGLNSYNEQFF
>.|TRBJ1-2|TRBV30|TRBD1
TGTGCCTGGAGTGATTGGGGACAGGGGGCTAATGGCTACACCTTC
CAWSDWGQGANGYTF
>few|TRBJ2-7|TRBV28|TRBD2
TGTGCCAGCAGGACTAGCGGTAACTACGAGCAGTACTTC
CASRTSGNYEQYF
>.|TRBJ2-1|TRBV4-1|.
TGCGCCAGCAGCCAAGACAGGGGCTCCTACAATGAGCAGTTCTTC
CASSQDRGSYNEQFF
>few|TRBJ2-7|TRBV15|TRBD2
TGTGCCACCAGCAGAGATGCGGGAGGCCCCCACGAGCAGTACTTC
CATSRDAGGPHEQYF
>.|TRBJ2-1|TRBV14|.
TGTGCCAGCAGCCCCCCATGGGGAGTCTCCTACAATGAGCAGTTCTTC
CASSPPWGVSYNEQFF
>few|TRBJ2-1|TRBV4-2|.
TGTGCCAGCAGCCAGGATGGAGGGACCTCCTACAATGAGCAGTTCTTC
CASSQDGGTSYNEQFF
>.|TRBJ2-2|TRBV19|TRBD2
TGTGCCAGTAGTTCGATCCTCGGACTAGCGGGAGTGAGGACCGGGGAGCTGTTTTTT
CASSSILGLAGVRTGELFF
>few|TRBJ2-3|TRBV5-5|.
TGTGCCAGCAGCTCTGGGGGTCTCGGGGGATTGGATACGCAGTATTTT
CASSSGGLGGLDTQYF
>.|TRBJ1-2|TRBV7-2|.
TGTGCCAGCGACCAACAGGGAGCTAACTATGGCTACACCTTC
CASDQQGANYGYTF
>many|TRBJ2-1|TRBV9|TRBD2
TGTGCCAGCAGCGTACGCGGGAGTGGCTCCTACAATGAGCAGTTCTTC
CASSVRGSGSYNEQFF
>many|TRBJ2-3|TRBV7-2|.
TGTGCCAGCAGCTCCCTCCCCGAGGGATCCACAGATACGCAGTATTTT
CASSSLPEGSTDTQYF
>few|TRBJ2-1|TRBV18|TRBD1
TGTGCCAGCTCACCACCCGGACAGGGGTCCTACAATGAGCAGTTCTTC
CASSPPGQGSYNEQFF
>few|TRBJ1-2|TRBV10-2|.
TGCGCCAGCAGCGAAACAGCAACCTATGGCTACACCTTC
CASSETATYGYTF
>few|TRBJ2-1|TRBV14|.
TGTGCCAGCAGCCCCCGGTGGGGGCAGTACAATGAGCAGTTCTTC
CASSPRWGQYNEQFF
>few|TRBJ2-7|TRBV23-1|.
TGCGCCAGCAGTCAAATGGGGCGCCACGAGCAGTACTTC
CASSQMGRHEQYF
>few|TRBJ1-2|TRBV6-5|TRBD1
TGTGCCAGCAGTCGGACAGGGAATGGGTATGGCTACACCTTC
CASSRTGNGYGYTF
>.|TRBJ2-4|TRBV18|TRBD2
TGTGCCAGCTCACCTACCGGGACTAGCGGGTTAGCCAAAAACATTCAGTACTTC
CASSPTGTSGLAKNIQYF
>few|TRBJ2-2|TRBV5-1|.
TGCGCCAGCAGCTTGGGTGGTGCGGCGAGCACCGGGGAGCTGTTTTTT
CASSLGGAASTGELFF
>.|TRBJ1-5|TRBV7-6|.
TGTGCCAGCAGCCCACAGAAGGATCAGCCCCAGCATTTT
CASSPQKDQPQHF
>few|TRBJ2-7|TRBV14|.
TGTGCCAGCAGCCAAGTGGGGCAGTACTACGAGCAGTACTTC
CASSQVGQYYEQYF
>few|TRBJ2-1|TRBV2|TRBD2
TGTGCCAGCAGTGACCGAGGGCGGGGGTTAGCGGGAAACAATGAGCAGTTCTTC
CASSDRGRGLAGNNEQFF
>few|TRBJ1-6|TRBV29-1|TRBD1
TGCAGCGTCTCCCAGGGGGGAACGGATTCACCCCTCCACTTT
CSVSQGGTDSPLHF
>few|TRBJ2-7|TRBV29-1|TRBD2
TGCAGCGTTAGCGGGACCCCGGGCTACGAGCAGTACTTC
CSVSGTPGYEQYF
>few|TRBJ1-2|TRBV7-2|TRBD1
TGTGCCAGCAGCGGCTCCCCGGGACAGGGGCCCTATGGCTACACCTTC
CASSGSPGQGPYGYTF
>few|TRBJ2-7|TRBV11-2|.
TGTGCCAGCAGCTTAGATTTGGCGGGTAACACCTACGAGCAGTACTTC
CASSLDLAGNTYEQYF
>.|TRBJ2-3|TRBV18|TRBD1
TGTGCCAGCTCACCACGACAGGGGGCAGATACGCAGTATTTT
CASSPRQGADTQYF
>.|TRBJ2-1|TRBV19|TRBD2
TGTGCCAGTAAGGGACTAGCGGGCCCCTCATGGAATGAGCAGTTCTTC
CASKGLAGPSWNEQFF
>.|TRBJ2-7|TRBV27|TRBD2
TGTGCCAGCAGTCACCAACTAGCGGGGGGCTACGAGCAGTACTTC
CASSHQLAGGYEQYF
>.|TRBJ2-1|TRBV15|TRBD2
TGTGCCACCAGCAGAGAGGGGGCGTCTAGCGGGAGGGGATTGTACAATGAGCAGTTCTTC
CATSREGASSGRGLYNEQFF
>.|TRBJ2-1|TRBV27|.
TGTGCCAGCAGTTTAAACTCAGCGAAGAGCTCCTACAATGAGCAGTTCTTC
CASSLNSAKSSYNEQFF
>.|TRBJ2-1|TRBV18|.
TGTGCCAGCTCACCACCTGGGCGAGATTCCTACAATGAGCAGTTCTTC
CASSPPGRDSYNEQFF
>many|TRBJ2-1|TRBV14|.
TGTGCCAGCAGCCACTCACAAACCGTTGAGCAGTTCTTC
CASSHSQTVEQFF
>few|TRBJ2-2|TRBV15|.
TGTGCCACCAGCAGAGATCTTCAGGGCAGGGTCTTAACCGGGGAGCTGTTTTTT
CATSRDLQGRVLTGELFF
>few|TRBJ1-2|TRBV29-1|.
TGCAGCGTTGAATCCCTTGTGGCATCCTTC
CSVESLVASF
>.|TRBJ1-5|TRBV28|TRBD1
TGTGCCAGCAGATGGGGACAGGGAAGCAATCAGCCCCAGCATTTT
CASRWGQGSNQPQHF
>.|TRBJ1-2|TRBV7-2|.
TGTGCCAGCAGCTTATCAGGGGCCGATGGCTACACCTTC
CASSLSGADGYTF
>.|TRBJ1-1|TRBV7-2|.
TGTGCCAGCAGCTTAGTGGCAAGGAACACTGAAGCTTTCTTT
CASSLVARNTEAFF
>many|TRBJ2-3|TRBV29-1|TRBD1
TGCAGCGTTGTTCAGGGGGCAGATACGCAGTATTTT
CSVVQGADTQYF
>few|TRBJ2-3|TRBV18|TRBD2
TGTGCCAGCTCAGATTCTAAAACTAGCGGGAAGGCGTATTTT
CASSDSKTSGKAYF
>.|TRBJ2-3|TRBV21-1|.
TGTGCCAGCAGCAAACAATCGGAGGGGGCAAACACAGATACGCAGTATTTT
CASSKQSEGANTDTQYF
>few|TRBJ1-5|TRBV28|TRBD1
TGTGCCAGCATAGGACAGGGAATCCTATATAGCAATCAGCCCCAGCATTTT
CASIGQGILYSNQPQHF
>.|TRBJ2-7|TRBV7-2|TRBD2
TGTGCCAGCAGCCCCCAAGCGGGAGACTCCTACGAGCAGTACTTC
CASSPQAGDSYEQYF
>few|TRBJ1-4|TRBV7-9|TRBD1
TGTGCCAGCAGCTTAAGGCAGGGGGCAAATGAAAAACTGTTTTTT
CASSLRQGANEKLFF
>.|TRBJ2-7|TRBV28|TRBD2
TGTGCCAGCAGGCAAACCGGGACTAGTCTCGGGGAGCAGTACTTC
CASRQTGTSLGEQYF
>few|TRBJ1-5|TRBV6-1|.
TGTGCCAGCAGTGAAGGTCGAACCGGGGGGGGGCCCCAGCATTTT
CASSEGRTGGGPQHF
>.|TRBJ2-5|TRBV13|TRBD2
TGTGCCAGCAGGTCTGACGGGAGGGCCGGGGAGACCCAGTACTTC
CASRSDGRAGETQYF
>.|TRBJ2-6|TRBV7-9|.
TGTGCCAGCAGCTTAGGGCAGGGAAGCTCTGGGGCCAACGTCCTGACTTTC
CASSLGQGSSGANVLTF
>few|TRBJ2-2|TRBV9|TRBD2
TGTGCCAGCGACCCTAGCGGGAGGGGGGAGCTGTTTTTT
CASDPSGRGELFF
>.|TRBJ2-3|TRBV20-1|.
TGCAGTGCTCCCTTCCAGGGGGGGCAGTATTTT
CSAPFQGGQYF